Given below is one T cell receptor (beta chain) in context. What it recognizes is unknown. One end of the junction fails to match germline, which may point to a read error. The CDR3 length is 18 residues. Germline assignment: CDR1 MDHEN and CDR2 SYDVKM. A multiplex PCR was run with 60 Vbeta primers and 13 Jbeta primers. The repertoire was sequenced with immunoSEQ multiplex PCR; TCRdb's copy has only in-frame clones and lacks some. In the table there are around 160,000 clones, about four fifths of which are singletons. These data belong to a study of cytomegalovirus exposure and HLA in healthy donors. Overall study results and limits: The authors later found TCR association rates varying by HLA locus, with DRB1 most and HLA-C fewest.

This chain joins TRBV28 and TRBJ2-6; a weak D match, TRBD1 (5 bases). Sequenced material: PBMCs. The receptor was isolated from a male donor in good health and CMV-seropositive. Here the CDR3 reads CASSPPGRAIGGANGLTF. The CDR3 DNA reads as TGTGCCAGCAGTCCACCAGGACGGGCTATAGGTGGGGCCAACGGCCTGACTTTC.